The clone carrying this T cell receptor beta chain was observed a few times. Isolated RNA was reverse transcribed in full, so expressed TCRB transcripts were sequenced. The method was immunoSEQ multiplex PCR; TCRdb's version includes in-frame clones alone and lacks a portion of them. The sample carries roughly 400,000 clones, about 15% recorded once. These data come from a study of beta chain features in type 1 diabetes. Germline CDR1 and CDR2: ENHRY and SYGVKD. The V end lost 8 bases, the J end lost 3 bases, and 23 bases lay between the germline ends. The CDR3 runs to 16 residues. The receptor was derived from a man aged 25-40 years in good health. The chain carries TRBV10-3 and TRBJ2-7, with D perhaps being TRBD1 or TRBD2 (6 bases each). Sequenced input: naive CD4+ T cells from blood. The CDR3 DNA reads TGTGCCATCTATGACTCCCTAGGGGGGCTAATCTACGAGCAGTACGTC. Encoded protein: CAIYDSLGGLIYEQYV.